The 32 T cell receptor beta chains below all came from one sample that was sequenced in a study of blood T cell repertoires in COVID-19. Clones were sequenced by immunoSEQ multiplex PCR, and TCRdb holds only the in-frame ones, with some missing. The profile shows approximately 300,000 clones, about 83% of them singletons. Material: peripheral blood. The receptors were sampled from a woman between 45 and 65 years old with acute or convalescent COVID-19.

This chain connects TRBV19 to TRBJ1-1; no definite D call. The germline V gene has CDR1 LNHDA and CDR2 SQIVND (reference sequence). The CDR3 loop spans 14 amino acids. The germline V and J ends were trimmed by 3 bases and 1 base, with 9 bases remaining between them. The CDR3 reads CASSIAEGNTEAFF. The CDR3 nucleotides are TGTGCCAGTAGTATCGCCGAGGGGAACACTGAAGCTTTCTTT. The full variable domain, completed using reference TRBV19 and TRBJ1-1, is DGGITQSPKYLFRKEGQNVTLSCEQNLNHDAMYWYRQDPGQGLRLIYYSQIVNDFQKGDIAEGYSVSREKKESFPLTVTSAQKNPTAFYLCASSIAEGNTEAFFGQGTRLTVV.

Only a few counts were recorded for this clone. The chain has TRBV7-9 and TRBJ2-3; 8 bases match TRBD2. The CDR3 covers 16 residues. Trimming removed 5 bases from V and 3 bases from J; junction bases left unmatched: 10. Germline V gene data show CDR1 as SEHNR and CDR2 as FQNEAQ (reference sequence). CDR3 sequence (DNA): TGTGCCAGCAGCACAGGGACTAGGGCTGGGACAGATACGCAGTATTTT. Translation: CASSTGTRAGTDTQYF.

The CDR3 nucleotides read TGTGCCAGCTCACCAGGGGGAACTAGCGGGAGGTCTGAGCAGTTCTTC. Encoded protein: CASSPGGTSGRSEQFF. The V gene is TRBV18, the J gene TRBJ2-1; the match to TRBD2 covers 12 bases. This CDR3 is 16 amino acids long. CDR1 is KGHSH, CDR2 LQKENI, per germline. V was clipped by 2 bases and J by 9 bases; unmatched bases: 8.

This chain links TRBV5-1 with TRBJ2-3; D remains ambiguous. Germline V gene lookup returns CDR1 SGHRS and CDR2 YFSETQ. The CDR3 totals 13 residues. Trimming took off 5 bases at V and 2 bases at J, with 9 bases between the two ends. For the CDR3, the DNA is TGCGCCAGCAGTCTTAGCCCCACAGATACGCAGTATTTT. Amino acid sequence: CASSLSPTDTQYF.

V and J are TRBV28 and TRBJ1-2, with no clear D. V was trimmed by 8 bases and J by 9 bases, leaving 7 bases between them. This CDR3 contains 9 residues. Germline assignment: CDR1 MDHEN and CDR2 SYDVKM. The CDR3 coding sequence is TGTGCCAGCGAGGAAAGCTACACCTTC. Amino acids: CASEESYTF.

This sequence joins TRBV24-1 and TRBJ2-1; perhaps TRBD1 as D (6 bases). The CDR3 totals 18 residues. V lost 3 bases to trimming and J lost 0 bases, with 17 bases between them. In germline, CDR1 is KGHDR, CDR2 SFDVKD. Here the CDR3 DNA reads TGTGCCACCAGTGATCGCTTTGGACAGAGCTTCTCCTACAATGAGCAGTTCTTC. The encoded protein is CATSDRFGQSFSYNEQFF.

V gene TRBV5-8 combines with J gene TRBJ2-7; 8 nucleotides align to TRBD2. In germline, CDR1 is SGHTS, CDR2 YDEGEE. The CDR3 extends over 14 amino acids. V dropped 7 bases and J dropped 4; count of bases not matched to a gene: 10. CDR3 region: CASWARGGRYEQYF. CDR3 nucleotide sequence: TGTGCCAGCTGGGCACGGGGGGGGAGGTACGAGCAGTACTTC.

The chain links TRBV29-1 to TRBJ1-4; D not resolved. Germline lookup yields CDR1 SQVTM and CDR2 ANQGSEA. This CDR3 contains 11 residues. Between the trimmed V and J ends, which lost 6 bases and 7 bases, there was a span of 9 bases. CDR3 nucleotide sequence: TGCAGCGTGGTCGAGGGTGAAAAACTGTTTTTT. Its protein product is CSVVEGEKLFF.

The V and J genes are TRBV30 and TRBJ1-1; the D gene is possibly TRBD1 (6 bases). This CDR3 is built from 11 residues. Germline V lookup: CDR1 GTSNPN, CDR2 SVGIG (reference sequence). V shed 4 bases and J shed 12 bases, with 15 bases lying between them. Written as DNA, the CDR3 is TGTGCCTGGACCTTGGGACAAAAGTCTTTCTTT. Translation gives CAWTLGQKSFF.

The chain joins TRBV7-9 to TRBJ1-2, with 7 nucleotides matching TRBD1. Germline V CDR1 and CDR2: SEHNR, FQNEAQ (reference sequence). Germline trimming cut 5 bases from V and 8 bases from J; bases unmatched to any gene: 8. This CDR3 spans 13 amino acids. For the CDR3, the DNA is TGTGCCAGCAGCCAAACAGGGGCGCGGGGCTACACCTTC. This encodes CASSQTGARGYTF.

This sequence joins TRBV6-6 and TRBJ1-5; tentative D call: TRBD1 (5 bases). Looked up from germline, CDR1 is MNHNY and CDR2 is SVGAGI (reference sequence). V gave up 6 bases and J gave up 1 base, with 16 bases separating them. There are 16 residues in the CDR3. The CDR3 is CASSYVQGGSNQPQHF. DNA for the CDR3: TGTGCCAGCAGCTATGTCCAGGGAGGGAGCAATCAGCCCCAGCATTTT.

CDR3 residues: CASSVESGRRYEQYF. The CDR3 nucleotides are TGTGCCAGCAGCGTAGAGAGCGGCCGGAGATACGAGCAGTACTTC. The V and J genes are TRBV9 and TRBJ2-7, with D possibly matching TRBD2 (5 bases). This CDR3 has 15 amino acids. The germline CDR1 and CDR2 sequences are SGDLS and YYNGEE. V shed 0 bases and J shed 4 bases, with 14 bases lying between them.

V is TRBV7-2 and J is TRBJ1-4, with D tentatively TRBD1 (6 bases). The CDR3 contains 13 residues. The V end was cut by 3 bases, the J end by 7 bases, with 9 bases between. The V gene's germline CDR1 is SGHTA and CDR2 FQGNSA. DNA for the CDR3: TGTGCCAGCAGCTTGGGGGGGGCTGAAAAACTGTTTTTT. This encodes CASSLGGAEKLFF.

The rearrangement links TRBV4-2 to TRBJ1-3; D is unclear. Trimming took off 8 bases at V and 0 bases at J, with 8 bases between the two ends. The CDR3 contains 13 residues. CDR1 is LGHNA and CDR2 is YNFKEQ in the germline V gene. The CDR3 here is CASLEDSGNTIYF. The CDR3 nucleotides read TGTGCCAGCTTGGAGGACTCTGGAAACACCATATATTTT.

The CDR3 coding sequence is TGTGCCAGGGATGGCGGGTCTGAGCAGTTCTTC. Protein sequence: CARDGGSEQFF. The chain is built from TRBV7-9 and TRBJ2-1, with D tentatively TRBD2 (5 bases). Germline V CDR1 and CDR2: SEHNR, FQNEAQ (reference sequence). The V end lost 9 bases, the J end lost 9 bases, and 12 bases lay between the germline ends. The CDR3 contains 11 residues.

The V and J genes are TRBV3-1 (or the pseudogene TRBV3-2) and TRBJ2-3; 15 nucleotides match TRBD2. The germline V gene encodes CDR1 LGHDT and CDR2 YNNKEL (reference sequence). The CDR3 length is 17 residues. Losses at the gene ends were 4 bases for V and 12 bases for J; bases not matched to a gene: 14. The CDR3 loop reads CASSRGPGLAGGQSQYF. The DNA of the CDR3 is TGTGCCAGCAGCCGAGGACCGGGACTAGCGGGAGGCCAATCCCAGTATTTT.

This sequence joins TRBV7-9 and TRBJ2-7; 7 nucleotides line up with TRBD1. Germline CDR1 SEHNR, CDR2 FQNEAQ (reference sequence). The V segment lost 1 base and the J segment 4 bases; nucleotides outside the gene matches: 7. The CDR3 extends over 15 amino acids. The CDR3 DNA is TGTGCCAGCAGCTTAGTCCTAGGGGGCAGGTACGAGCAGTACTTC. Amino acid sequence: CASSLVLGGRYEQYF.

V usage is TRBV20-1 and J usage is TRBJ2-3, with D possibly matching TRBD2 (5 bases). Per germline, CDR1 DFQATT and CDR2 SNEGSKA (reference sequence). V was cut by 7 bases and J by 4 bases, with 6 bases left in between. CDR3 length: 10 residues. The CDR3 DNA reads as TGCAGTGGCGGGCCAGATACGCAGTATTTT. Translating gives CSGGPDTQYF.

This chain links TRBV5-1 with TRBJ1-5, with TRBD1 as a possible D gene (5 bases). Germline CDR1 reads SGHRS; CDR2 reads YFSETQ. V lost 3 bases and J lost 3, with 13 bases in between. The CDR3 covers 15 residues. The CDR3 coding sequence is TGCGCCAGCAGCTGGGGCCCCAGCTCCAATCAGCCCCAGCATTTT. Translation: CASSWGPSSNQPQHF.

This chain joins TRBV18 and TRBJ2-7, with 11 bases that match TRBD1. CDR1 and CDR2 (germline): KGHSH, LQKENI. The CDR3 totals 14 residues. V lost 4 bases and J lost 6; bases outside the gene matches: 5. CDR3 coding DNA: TGTGCCAGCTCACAAGGGACAGGGGGGGCCGAGCAGTACTTC. Protein: CASSQGTGGAEQYF.

The genes are TRBV19 and TRBJ1-5, with D possibly matching TRBD1 (6 bases). Germline lookup yields CDR1 LNHDA and CDR2 SQIVND (reference sequence). The germline V and J ends were trimmed by 6 bases and 0 bases, with 12 bases remaining between them. CDR3 length: 15 residues. CDR3 nucleotides: TGTGCCAGTAGAACAGGGATGGTTAGCAATCAGCCCCAGCATTTT. This encodes CASRTGMVSNQPQHF.

The CDR3 loop reads CASRPHRTGEVETQYF. The CDR3 DNA follows: TGTGCAAGTCGCCCCCATAGGACAGGGGAAGTGGAGACCCAGTACTTC. The chain is built from TRBV12-2 and TRBJ2-5; TRBD1, as called in the table, went unchecked against the DNA. TRBV12-2 has pseudogene status. CDR3 length: 16 amino acids.

The CDR3 coding sequence is TGTGCCAGCTCACCATCAACAGGGTCAAATTCACCCCTCCACTTT. It specifies CASSPSTGSNSPLHF. The rearrangement links TRBV18 to TRBJ1-6; tentatively, D is TRBD1 (6 bases). The germline V gene encodes CDR1 KGHSH and CDR2 LQKENI. V was clipped by 2 bases and J by 7 bases, with 12 bases between them. The CDR3 is 15 amino acids.

The chain couples TRBV6-6 to TRBJ1-5; the match to TRBD1 covers 9 bases. The CDR3 contains 15 residues. The germline V gene encodes CDR1 MNHNY and CDR2 SVGAGI (reference sequence). V shed 7 bases and J 5 bases; nucleotides not matched to a gene: 9. The CDR3: CASNQLTGGDQPQHF. For the CDR3, the DNA is TGTGCCAGCAACCAATTAACAGGGGGCGATCAGCCCCAGCATTTT.

This rearrangement joins TRBV7-3 to TRBJ1-1; 8 bases are a match to TRBD1. The CDR3 loop spans 14 amino acids. Trimming removed 5 bases from V and 1 base from J; junction bases left unmatched: 3. Germline V gives CDR1 SGHTA, CDR2 FQGTGA. This CDR3 reads CASSLTGANTEAFF. DNA for the CDR3: TGTGCCAGCAGCCTGACAGGGGCGAACACTGAAGCTTTCTTT. Full variable domain (rest looked up from reference TRBV7-3 and TRBJ1-1): GAGVSQTPSNKVTEKGKYVELRCDPISGHTALYWYRQSLGQGPEFLIYFQGTGAADDSGLPNDRFFAVRPEGSVSTLKIQRTERGDSAVYLCASSLTGANTEAFFGQGTRLTVV.

This clone was detected only a few times. V is TRBV28 and J is TRBJ2-7; D is unclear. Deletions cut 8 bases from V and 6 bases from J, with 14 bases between. The CDR3 is 12 residues long. Germline assignment: CDR1 MDHEN and CDR2 SYDVKM. CDR3 DNA: TGTGCCAGCTCTACTCTCCTAAGCGAGCAGTACTTC. Translated: CASSTLLSEQYF.

The table lists this clone with a count of one. The chain uses TRBV27 and TRBJ1-3; D uncertain. With 4 bases removed from V and 3 bases from J, the gap between germline ends came to 13 bases. Germline CDR1 and CDR2: MNHEY and SMNVEV (reference sequence). The CDR3 loop spans 15 amino acids. DNA of the CDR3: TGTGCCAGCAGTTATCGGGGAATTTTTGGAAACACCATATATTTT. The encoded protein is CASSYRGIFGNTIYF.

This clone was seen a few times. This chain connects TRBV7-2 to TRBJ2-3; no clear D gene. Trimming left V 4 bases short and J 4 bases short, with 9 bases between. Germline loops: CDR1 SGHTA, CDR2 FQGNSA. The CDR3 has 13 amino acids. The CDR3 sequence: CASSSQMADTQYF. The CDR3, as DNA: TGTGCCAGCAGCTCCCAGATGGCAGATACGCAGTATTTT.

The chain combines TRBV19 with TRBJ2-7; D gene unclear. Deletions cut 4 bases from V and 3 bases from J, with 10 bases between. CDR1 LNHDA and CDR2 SQIVND come from the germline V gene (reference sequence). The CDR3 loop spans 13 amino acids. The CDR3 loop reads CASSSNAYYEQYF. The DNA for the CDR3 is TGTGCCAGTAGTAGTAACGCCTACTACGAGCAGTACTTC.

This chain uses TRBV7-3 with TRBJ2-7; 7 positions agree with TRBD2. The CDR3 is 14 residues long. V gave up 3 bases and J gave up 3 bases; unmatched junction bases: 5. Germline V gives CDR1 SGHTA, CDR2 FQGTGA. CDR3 region: CASSLGTKNYEQYF. The CDR3 DNA follows: TGTGCCAGCAGCTTGGGGACTAAAAACTACGAGCAGTACTTC.

This chain connects TRBV6-5 to TRBJ2-1; 9 bases map to TRBD1. CDR1 is MNHEY and CDR2 is SVGAGI in the germline V gene. Trimming took 6 bases from V and 0 from J; bases not matched to a gene: 3. The CDR3 is 15 residues long. The CDR3 region is CASRGTGSSYNEQFF. CDR3 sequence (DNA): TGTGCCAGCAGGGGGACAGGGAGCTCCTACAATGAGCAGTTCTTC.

The chain joins TRBV13 to TRBJ2-1; 9 nucleotides match TRBD2. The germline CDR1 and CDR2 sequences are PRHDT and FYEKMQ (reference sequence). V shed 1 base, J shed 6 bases, and the junction held 4 bases outside the gene matches. The CDR3 covers 15 residues. The chain's CDR3 is CASSLASGNGNEQFF. The DNA of the CDR3 is TGTGCCAGCAGCTTAGCTAGCGGGAACGGCAATGAGCAGTTCTTC. The full variable domain, with the rest looked up from reference TRBV13 and TRBJ2-1, is AAGVIQSPRHLIKEKRETATLKCYPIPRHDTVYWYQQGPGQDPQFLISFYEKMQSDKGSIPDRFSAQQFSDYHSELNMSSLELGDSALYFCASSLASGNGNEQFFGPGTRLTVL.